These 13 T cell receptor beta chains originate from one sample sequenced in a study of tumor-infiltrating lymphocytes in glioblastoma multiforme. TCRB libraries came from RNA via three nested multiplex PCR rounds. TCRdb passed the multiplex PCR reads through MiXCR, listing each CDR3 protein once. The table records more than 10,000 distinct CDR3 sequences, approximately 75% of them present only once. The sample comprised brain tumor tissue. These TCRs come from a male donor with glioblastoma.

About this clonotype: No conserved phenylalanine or tryptophan is present at the end of the CDR3, so a read error is the likely explanation. This chain uses TRBV10-3 with TRBJ2-5; 7 bases are a match to TRBD2. The CDR3 is 17 residues long. Germline assignment: CDR1 ENHRY and CDR2 SYGVKD. With 6 bases clipped from V and 5 bases from J, the junction kept 18 bases outside the gene matches. The CDR3 DNA sequence: TGTGCCATCAGCCGGACTAGTGGTTTATTACTGGCCGAGACCCAGTACATC. Translating gives CAISRTSGLLLAETQYI.

For this clonotype: The junction shows a germline mismatch at one end, possibly a read error. The V call is TRBV11-2, the J call TRBJ2-2, with TRBD2 identical over 7 bases. The CDR3 is made up of 15 amino acids. Germline V gives CDR1 SGHAT, CDR2 FQNNGV. The CDR3 loop is CASNRRGWTPGGLFF. In nucleotides, the CDR3 is TGTGCCAGCAACAGAAGGGGCTGGACACCGGGGGGGCTGTTTTTT.

The chain joins TRBV11-2 to TRBJ1-5; tentatively, D is TRBD1 (5 bases). The CDR3 spans 14 residues. CDR1 is SGHAT, CDR2 FQNNGV, per germline. Trimming shortened V by 4 bases and J by 4 bases, and 11 bases separated the two germline ends. The CDR3 sequence is CASSSLQGNQPQHF. Here the CDR3 DNA reads TGTGCCAGCAGCTCGCTTCAGGGAAATCAGCCCCAGCATTTT. The whole variable domain, filled in from reference TRBV11-2 and TRBJ1-5, reads EAGVAQSPRYKIIEKRQSVAFWCNPISGHATLYWYQQILGQGPKLLIQFQNNGVVDDSQLPKDRFSAERLKGVDSTLKIQPAKLEDSAVYLCASSSLQGNQPQHFGDGTRLSIL.

The V gene is TRBV11-2, the J gene TRBJ2-1, with TRBD1 identical over 9 bases. This CDR3 spans 16 amino acids. V shed 5 bases and J 5 bases; nucleotides not matched to a gene: 10. Germline V lookup: CDR1 SGHAT, CDR2 FQNNGV. The CDR3 DNA reads TGTGCCAGCAGCCGCGACAGGGGGAAGGTCAACAATGAGCAGTTCTTC. Residues: CASSRDRGKVNNEQFF.

V gene TRBV7-8 combines with J gene TRBJ1-2, with D possibly TRBD1 on 5 matching bases. V lost 1 base to trimming and J lost 11 bases, with 11 bases between them. CDR1 and CDR2 from the germline V gene are SGHVS and FQNEAQ. The CDR3 covers 12 residues. The CDR3 reads CASSLGGKSYTF. Written as DNA, the CDR3 is TGTGCCAGCAGCTTAGGGGGCAAGTCATACACCTTC.

The chain recombines TRBV11-2 with TRBJ2-7; perhaps TRBD1 as D (5 bases). The CDR3 has 14 residues. The V end lost 5 bases, the J end lost 5 bases, and 16 bases lay between the germline ends. Germline CDR1 reads SGHAT; CDR2 reads FQNNGV. CDR3 sequence: CASSQDVGVDEQYF. The CDR3 DNA follows: TGTGCCAGCAGCCAAGACGTAGGGGTCGACGAGCAGTACTTC.

The count of this clonotype is one. The junction differs from germline at one of its ends, possibly a read error. This chain uses TRBV4-2 with TRBJ2-3, with 12 positions matching TRBD2. The CDR3 has 17 residues. CDR1 is LGHNA, CDR2 YNFKEQ, per germline. The CDR3 protein is CAISQDLAGGSTDSHYF. CDR3 bases: TGTGCCATCAGCCAAGATCTAGCGGGAGGGAGCACAGATTCGCACTATTTT.

This clonotype has only a few counts. The chain is built from TRBV11-1 and TRBJ2-5; D may be TRBD1 or TRBD2 (6 bases each). The V end was cut by 6 bases, the J end by 2 bases, with 7 bases between. Germline V gives CDR1 SGHAT, CDR2 FQDESV (reference sequence). This CDR3 has 12 residues. CDR3 sequence reads: CASRGGQETQYF. CDR3 coding DNA: TGTGCCAGCAGAGGGGGGCAAGAGACCCAGTACTTC.

Concerning this clonotype itself: Because it lacks the conserved phenylalanine or tryptophan at the end, this CDR3 is likely a read error. The rearrangement joins TRBV29-1 to TRBJ1-1; D is ambiguous. The CDR3 is 13 amino acids. Germline CDR1 SQVTM, CDR2 ANQGSEA. CDR3 coding DNA: TGCAGCGTTGACAGATCTGAGAACACTGGAGCTTTCTCT. Its translation: CSVDRSENTGAFS.

This clonotype was seen just once. This rearrangement joins TRBV9 to TRBJ1-5; a possible D gene is TRBD1 (6 bases). V lost 0 bases and J lost 3, with 10 bases in between. CDR1 is SGDLS, CDR2 YYNGEE, per germline. This CDR3 has 15 residues. The CDR3 reads CASSVDVGANQPQHF. DNA for the CDR3: TGTGCCAGCAGCGTAGATGTGGGGGCCAATCAGCCCCAGCATTTT.

This clonotype was counted a few times. V usage is TRBV10-2 and J usage is TRBJ2-3; 11 nucleotides line up with TRBD1. CDR3 length: 15 residues. Per germline, CDR1 WSHSY and CDR2 SAAADI. After removal of 4 bases from V and 2 bases from J, the junction contained 2 bases not matched to a gene. In nucleotides, the CDR3 is TGCGCCAGCAGTGGGACAGGGGGCGTCACAGATACGCAGTATTTT. This codes for CASSGTGGVTDTQYF.

Comments on this clonotype: A read error may explain this, as a much larger clone is one base away. The CDR3 loop reads CSADPPFGGGRLFF. Written as DNA, the CDR3 is TGCAGTGCGGACCCCCCCTTTGGGGGGGGAAGACTGTTTTTT. The V and J genes are TRBV20-1 and TRBJ1-4, with D perhaps TRBD1 (5 bases). Germline V gene data show CDR1 as DFQATT and CDR2 as SNEGSKA (reference sequence). Trimming took off 6 bases at V and 13 bases at J, with 24 bases between the two ends. The CDR3 loop spans 14 amino acids.

This clonotype occurred once. The V gene is TRBV6-1, the J gene TRBJ1-4; no clear D gene. V shed 6 bases and J shed 5 bases, with 7 bases lying between them. CDR3 length equals 12 residues. Germline lookup yields CDR1 MNHNS and CDR2 SASEGT. The chain's CDR3 is CASSQPNEKLFF. For the CDR3, the DNA is TGTGCCAGCAGCCAACCCAATGAAAAACTGTTTTTT.